The clone carrying this TCR beta chain has only a few counts. The antigen is undetermined. Bulk libraries came from a prior protocol with listed TCR primers. TCRdb processed the PCR reads anew with MiXCR; each CDR3 protein has one entry. Of some 580,000 distinct CDR3 sequences listed, 25% are singletons. The CDR3 consists of 18 residues. Germline loops: CDR1 SGHDT, CDR2 YYEEEE. The junction had 13 bases not matched to a gene; V was cut back by 0 bases and J by 10 bases. These data originate in a study of molecular identifiers for immune sequencing clone quantification. Notes on the study in general: Whereas naive cells kept under 1% of molecules in clones above 20 RNA copies, such clones held over 98% in effectors.

The chain recombines TRBV5-6 with TRBJ2-1; TRBD2 matches 13 bases. The sequence was collected from a human donor in good health. Some libraries in this study had Jurkat cell RNA spiked in. Sequencing was done on a sample of naive CD8+ T cells from blood, with Jurkat cell RNA spiked in. The subset denotes: FACS-sorted CD8+CD4-CCR7+CD45RA+ naive T cells. CDR3 sequence: CASSLAGFGLAGALEQFF. CDR3 DNA sequence: TGTGCCAGCAGCTTGGCCGGGTTCGGACTAGCGGGAGCATTAGAGCAGTTCTTC.